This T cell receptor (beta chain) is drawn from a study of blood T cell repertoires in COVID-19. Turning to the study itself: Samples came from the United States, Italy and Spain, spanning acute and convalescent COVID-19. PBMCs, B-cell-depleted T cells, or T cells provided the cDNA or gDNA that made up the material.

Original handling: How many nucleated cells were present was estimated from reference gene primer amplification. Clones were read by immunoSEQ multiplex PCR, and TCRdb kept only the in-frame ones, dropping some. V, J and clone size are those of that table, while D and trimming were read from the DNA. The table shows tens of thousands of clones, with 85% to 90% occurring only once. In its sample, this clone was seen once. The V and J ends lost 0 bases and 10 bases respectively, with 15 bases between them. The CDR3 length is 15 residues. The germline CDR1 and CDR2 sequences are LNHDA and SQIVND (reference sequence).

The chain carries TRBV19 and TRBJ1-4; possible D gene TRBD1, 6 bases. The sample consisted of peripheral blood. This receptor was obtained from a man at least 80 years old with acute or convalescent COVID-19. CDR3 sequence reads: CASSIDRGRAGKLFF. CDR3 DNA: TGTGCCAGTAGTATAGACAGGGGTCGGGCCGGAAAACTGTTTTTT. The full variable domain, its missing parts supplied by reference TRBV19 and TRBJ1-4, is DGGITQSPKYLFRKEGQNVTLSCEQNLNHDAMYWYRQDPGQGLRLIYYSQIVNDFQKGDIAEGYSVSREKKESFPLTVTSAQKNPTAFYLCASSIDRGRAGKLFFGSGTQLSVL.